Listed below are T cell receptor beta chains from one sample, sequenced in a study of response to subunit inactivated influenza vaccine. Via MiXCR, TCRdb re-called the RT-PCR reads, giving one row per CDR3 protein. The table includes under 500,000 distinct CDR3 sequences, around 9.9% detected once. Sequences were derived from PBMCs from blood, sampled 40 to 50 days after vaccination. These receptors all stem from a man in his forties or fifties who received an inactivated influenza vaccine. Both conserved end residues are part of each CDR3. Fields, in order: clone size, J gene, V gene, D gene, CDR3 protein, CDR3 DNA. D genes are given only for firm matches. Only some rows state a clone size, as once, few, many or a class for expanded clones.

>many|TRBJ2-1|TRBV27|TRBD2
CASRESGTSGRAGNEQFF
TGTGCCAGCAGAGAGTCCGGGACTAGCGGGAGGGCGGGGAATGAGCAGTTCTTC
>few|TRBJ2-1|TRBV7-8|NA
CASSLQKAEQFF
TGTGCCAGCAGCTTACAAAAGGCTGAGCAGTTCTTC
>NA|TRBJ2-7|TRBV4-3|TRBD2
CASSQVFAGGGYEQYF
TGCGCCAGCAGCCAAGTTTTTGCGGGGGGAGGCTACGAGCAGTACTTC
>NA|TRBJ2-1|TRBV6-2/TRBV6-3|NA
CASSFGTVLPFF
TGTGCCAGCAGTTTTGGGACGGTTCTACCGTTCTTC
>NA|TRBJ2-5|TRBV5-5|TRBD1
CASSTDRGRQETQYF
TGTGCCAGCAGTACGGACAGGGGGCGTCAAGAGACCCAGTACTTC
>NA|TRBJ2-2|TRBV5-1|TRBD1
CASSDRGANTGELFF
TGCGCCAGCAGCGACAGGGGTGCGAACACCGGGGAGCTGTTTTTT
>NA|TRBJ2-5|TRBV5-1|NA
CASSLSRQQETQYF
TGCGCCAGCAGCTTGTCGAGACAGCAAGAGACCCAGTACTTC
>few|TRBJ1-3|TRBV5-1|NA
CASSSDRGNTIYF
TGCGCCAGCAGCTCGGACAGAGGAAACACCATATATTTT
>NA|TRBJ2-1|TRBV5-1|NA
CASSSSGDSYNEQFF
TGCGCCAGCAGCTCCTCAGGGGACTCCTACAATGAGCAGTTCTTC
>NA|TRBJ1-1|TRBV30|NA
CAWSVRLASEAFF
TGTGCCTGGAGTGTACGTTTGGCATCTGAAGCTTTCTTT
>few|TRBJ1-3|TRBV4-2|NA
CASSQGFSSGNTIYF
TGTGCCAGCAGCCAAGGGTTCAGCTCTGGAAACACCATATATTTT
>NA|TRBJ2-7|TRBV10-1|NA
CASRSGASYEQYF
TGCGCCAGCAGGTCAGGGGCATCCTACGAGCAGTACTTC
>many|TRBJ1-5|TRBV7-2|NA
CASSPRPWDNQPQHF
TGTGCCAGCAGCCCCCGCCCATGGGACAATCAGCCCCAGCATTTT